Shown below are 18 T cell receptor beta chains from a single sample sequenced in a study of blood T cell repertoires in COVID-19. Sequencing used immunoSEQ multiplex PCR; TCRdb keeps in-frame clones, though not all of them. The data contain around 250,000 clones, 80% to 90% of them singletons. Sequencing used PBMCs or T cells enriched from blood (not recorded which). Every receptor here comes from a woman aged 25 to 45 who had recovered from COVID-19.

V and J are TRBV11-2 and TRBJ1-3; TRBD1 might be the D (6 bases). This CDR3 region has 15 residues. V was shortened by 5 bases and J by 3 bases, with 14 bases between the two germline ends. Germline CDR1 reads SGHAT; CDR2 reads FQNNGV. CDR3 nucleotide sequence: TGTGCCAGCAGCAACAGGGACGCTCGTGGAAACACCATATATTTT. Protein: CASSNRDARGNTIYF.

The V call is TRBV5-1, the J call TRBJ2-3; 8 nucleotides align to TRBD1. The V gene's germline CDR1 is SGHRS and CDR2 YFSETQ. The CDR3 totals 14 residues. The V and J ends lost 4 bases and 5 bases, in that order; junction bases with no gene match: 6. CDR3 sequence: CASSPTGVLDTQYF. DNA of the CDR3: TGCGCCAGCAGCCCGACAGGGGTGCTAGATACGCAGTATTTT.

V and J are TRBV5-4 and TRBJ2-7; 7 positions agree with TRBD1. J gave up 0 bases and V 0 bases, and 3 bases lay outside the gene matches. Germline-derived CDR1 and CDR2 are SGHNT and YYREEE (reference sequence). This CDR3 has 15 residues. CDR3 sequence: CASSLARGSSYEQYF. Here the CDR3 DNA reads TGTGCCAGCAGCTTGGCCAGGGGGAGCTCCTACGAGCAGTACTTC.

This clone was observed once. This rearrangement joins TRBV28 to TRBJ2-5, with TRBD1 matching 7 bases. With V trimmed by 6 bases and J by 14 bases, 9 bases remained unmatched. From germline, CDR1 is MDHEN and CDR2 SYDVKM. The CDR3 sequence is 11 residues long. The CDR3 bases are TGTGCCAGCAGGTCCCGGACAGGCCCTTACTTC. Translated, it gives CASRSRTGPYF. Combining the CDR3 with reference TRBV28 and TRBJ2-5 gives the whole variable domain DVKVTQSSRYLVKRTGEKVFLECVQDMDHENMFWYRQDPGLGLRLIYFSYDVKMKEKGDIPEGYSVSREKKERFSLILESASTNQTSMYLCASRSRTGPYFGPGTRLLVL.

The chain has TRBV6-2 or TRBV6-3 and TRBJ2-5; 8 bases agree with TRBD1. The CDR3 contains 16 residues. J lost 2 bases, V lost 4 bases, and 9 bases had no gene match. In germline, CDR1 is MNHEY, CDR2 SVGEGT. This CDR3 is CASSLNQGTGQETQYF. The CDR3 nucleotides read TGTGCCAGCAGTTTGAACCAAGGGACAGGACAAGAGACCCAGTACTTC.

CDR3 residues: CASTSVGALSTDTQYF. Here the CDR3 DNA reads TGTGCCAGCACCTCTGTGGGGGCTTTAAGCACAGATACGCAGTATTTT. This chain links TRBV27 with TRBJ2-3; D is possibly TRBD1 (6 bases). V lost 7 bases and J lost 0, with 17 bases in between. This CDR3 comprises 16 residues. Germline V gene data show CDR1 as MNHEY and CDR2 as SMNVEV (reference sequence).

The V call is TRBV3-1 (or the pseudogene TRBV3-2), the J call TRBJ1-2, with D tentatively TRBD1 (5 bases). The CDR3 has 13 amino acids. The germline V gene has CDR1 LGHDT and CDR2 YNNKEL (reference sequence). Deletions cut 5 bases from V and 9 bases from J, with 16 bases between. CDR3 nucleotide sequence: TGTGCCAGCAGCGCCATTTCCGCAGGGAGCTACACCTTC. Encoded protein: CASSAISAGSYTF.

The genes are TRBV5-1 and TRBJ1-1; 9 bases line up with TRBD1. This CDR3 has 17 amino acids. V lost 3 bases and J lost 7; bases outside the gene matches: 16. Per germline, CDR1 SGHRS and CDR2 YFSETQ. CDR3 DNA sequence: TGCGCCAGCAGCTCCGACCCCCCGGGACAGGGAAGTTATGAAGCTTTCTTT. This gives the protein CASSSDPPGQGSYEAFF. Full variable domain (rest looked up from reference TRBV5-1 and TRBJ1-1): KAGVTQTPRYLIKTRGQQVTLSCSPISGHRSVSWYQQTPGQGLQFLFEYFSETQRNKGNFPGRFSGRQFSNSRSEMNVSTLELGDSALYLCASSSDPPGQGSYEAFFGQGTRLTVV.

This clone showed up just once. The gene calls are TRBV7-2 and TRBJ1-2, with D maybe TRBD1 (6 bases). CDR1 is SGHTA and CDR2 is FQGNSA in the germline V gene. The CDR3 is 14 amino acids. V was trimmed by 5 bases and J by 8 bases, leaving 18 bases between them. Here the CDR3 DNA reads TGTGCCAGCAGCCAGCCGACAGGCCCCAAGGGCTACACCTTC. Translated: CASSQPTGPKGYTF.

This chain joins TRBV4-3 and TRBJ2-1; 9 positions match TRBD2. V gave up 4 bases and J gave up 6 bases; unmatched junction bases: 10. The CDR3 is 16 residues long. CDR1 is LGHNA, CDR2 YSLEER, per germline. The CDR3 is CASSLYSSGVGNEQFF. CDR3 bases: TGCGCCAGCAGCCTGTATTCTAGCGGGGTAGGCAATGAGCAGTTCTTC.

The chain combines TRBV3-1 (or the pseudogene TRBV3-2) with TRBJ2-1; D ambiguous. In germline, CDR1 is LGHDT, CDR2 YNNKEL (reference sequence). The CDR3 contains 13 residues. The germline V and J ends were trimmed by 1 base and 9 bases, with 10 bases remaining between them. The CDR3 region has the DNA TGTGCCAGCAGCCAAGTTGACTCGGGTGAGCAGTTCTTC. Protein sequence: CASSQVDSGEQFF.

V is TRBV18 and J is TRBJ2-7; D might be TRBD2 (5 bases). The V end lost 1 base, the J end lost 1 base, and 8 bases lay between the germline ends. Germline loops: CDR1 KGHSH, CDR2 LQKENI. The CDR3 has 14 amino acids. DNA of the CDR3: TGTGCCAGCTCACCACAGGACTTATCCTACGAGCAGTACTTC. Translation gives CASSPQDLSYEQYF.

The chain combines TRBV19 with TRBJ2-1, with 10 nucleotides matching TRBD1. CDR1 and CDR2 (germline): LNHDA, SQIVND (reference sequence). V shed 11 bases and J 8 bases; nucleotides not matched to a gene: 9. The CDR3 spans 13 residues. This CDR3 is CAVRDRGKDEQFF. The CDR3 bases are TGTGCCGTAAGGGACAGGGGTAAAGATGAGCAGTTCTTC.

J is TRBJ1-1 and V is TRBV27; D not certain. V was trimmed by 6 bases and J by 1 base, leaving 9 bases between them. CDR1 and CDR2 from the germline V gene are MNHEY and SMNVEV (reference sequence). The CDR3 contains 13 residues. The CDR3 sequence is CASSRQANTEAFF. The CDR3 DNA is TGTGCCAGCAGCCGGCAGGCGAACACTGAAGCTTTCTTT.

The chain links TRBV5-5 to TRBJ2-3, with D maybe TRBD1 (5 bases). The CDR3 extends over 14 amino acids. V was shortened by 2 bases and J by 6 bases, with 13 bases between the two germline ends. Germline CDR1 and CDR2: SGHKS and YYEKEE (reference sequence). CDR3 protein: CASSFYSTADTQYF. The CDR3 DNA reads as TGTGCCAGCAGCTTCTATTCGACAGCGGATACGCAGTATTTT.

The gene calls are TRBV13 and TRBJ2-2; TRBD2 aligns across 9 bases. The V segment lost 1 base and the J segment 6 bases; nucleotides outside the gene matches: 6. This CDR3 has 16 amino acids. Germline lookup yields CDR1 PRHDT and CDR2 FYEKMQ (reference sequence). CDR3 protein: CASSLVGTSPAGELFF. CDR3 coding DNA: TGTGCCAGCAGCTTAGTCGGGACTAGCCCAGCCGGGGAGCTGTTTTTT.

The V gene is TRBV5-4, the J gene TRBJ2-5, with D perhaps matching TRBD2 (5 bases). Germline V gives CDR1 SGHNT, CDR2 YYREEE (reference sequence). The CDR3 totals 14 residues. Trimming stripped 0 bases from V and 5 bases from J, with 11 bases between. The CDR3 reads CASSLGVGAETQYF. The CDR3 DNA reads TGTGCCAGCAGCTTGGGGGTGGGAGCGGAGACCCAGTACTTC. Drawing the rest from reference TRBV5-4 and TRBJ2-5, the complete variable domain is ETGVTQSPTHLIKTRGQQVTLRCSSQSGHNTVSWYQQALGQGPQFIFQYYREEENGRGNFPPRFSGLQFPNYSSELNVNALELDDSALYLCASSLGVGAETQYFGPGTRLLVL.

This clone was found once. The chain joins TRBV27 to TRBJ1-4; no reliable D call. This CDR3 has 12 residues. V gave up 4 bases and J gave up 5 bases, with 5 bases separating them. The V gene's germline CDR1 is MNHEY and CDR2 SMNVEV (reference sequence). The CDR3 bases are TGTGCCAGCAGTTCAATCAATGAAAAACTGTTTTTT. This gives the protein CASSSINEKLFF.